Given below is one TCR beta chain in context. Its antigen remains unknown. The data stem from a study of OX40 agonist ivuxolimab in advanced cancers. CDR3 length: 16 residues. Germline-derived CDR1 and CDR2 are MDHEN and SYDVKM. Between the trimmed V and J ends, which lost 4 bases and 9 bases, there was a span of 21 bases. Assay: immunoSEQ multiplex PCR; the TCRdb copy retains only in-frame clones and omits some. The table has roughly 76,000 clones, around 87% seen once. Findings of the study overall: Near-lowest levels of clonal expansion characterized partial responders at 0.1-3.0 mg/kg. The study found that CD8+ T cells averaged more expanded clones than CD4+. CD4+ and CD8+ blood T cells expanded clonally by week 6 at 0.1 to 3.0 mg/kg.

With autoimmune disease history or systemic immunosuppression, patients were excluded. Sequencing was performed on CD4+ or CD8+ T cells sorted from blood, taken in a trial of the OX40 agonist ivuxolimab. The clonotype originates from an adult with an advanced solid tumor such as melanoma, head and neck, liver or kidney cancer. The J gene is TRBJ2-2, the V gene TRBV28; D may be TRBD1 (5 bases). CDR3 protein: CASSSYPEATARELFF. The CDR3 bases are TGTGCCAGCAGTTCCTACCCAGAAGCGACAGCGAGGGAGCTGTTTTTT. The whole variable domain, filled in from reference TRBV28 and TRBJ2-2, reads DVKVTQSSRYLVKRTGEKVFLECVQDMDHENMFWYRQDPGLGLRLIYFSYDVKMKEKGDIPEGYSVSREKKERFSLILESASTNQTSMYLCASSSYPEATARELFFGEGSRLTVL.